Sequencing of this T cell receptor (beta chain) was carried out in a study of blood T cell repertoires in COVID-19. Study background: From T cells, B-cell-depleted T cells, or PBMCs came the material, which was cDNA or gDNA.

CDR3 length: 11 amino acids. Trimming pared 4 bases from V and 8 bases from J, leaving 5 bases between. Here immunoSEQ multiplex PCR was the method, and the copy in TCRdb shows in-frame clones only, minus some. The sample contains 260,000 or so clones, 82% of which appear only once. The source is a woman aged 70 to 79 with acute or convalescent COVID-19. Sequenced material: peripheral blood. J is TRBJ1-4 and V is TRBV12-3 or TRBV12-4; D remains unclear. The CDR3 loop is CASSWAEKLFF. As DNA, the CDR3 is TGTGCCAGCAGTTGGGCGGAAAAACTGTTTTTT.